This T cell receptor beta chain was sequenced for a study of sequential checkpoint blockade in melanoma. The CDR3 runs 16 residues. The treatment denotes: randomized to nivolumab then ipilimumab (arm A) or the reverse (arm B). TCRdb's table, derived via immunoSEQ multiplex PCR, lists solely in-frame clones and lacks some. Of about 32,000 clones in the sample, approximately 77% were seen once. This clone turned up a few times. This sample comprised CD8+ T cells sorted from blood (inferred from file names), obtained from a patient given nivolumab and ipilimumab in sequence. The chain employs TRBV21-1 and TRBJ2-7; the D call TRBD2 from the table was never checked on the DNA. TRBV21-1 is listed as a pseudogene. This TCR was recovered from a human donor with melanoma. In DNA form, the CDR3 reads TGTGCCAGCAGCCATCCAGACGGGGGAAGCTCCTACGAGCAGTACTTC. It codes for CASSHPDGGSSYEQYF.